This is a list of T cell receptor beta chains from one sample in a study of T cell responses to AZD1222 COVID-19 vaccine. The table came from immunoSEQ multiplex PCR; TCRdb's copy has only in-frame clones and leaves some out. Here the sample spans more than 95,000 clones, around 89% being singletons. Sequencing used peripheral blood, obtained 28 days after the second AZD1222 dose. The receptors were gathered from an adult who received the AZD1222 COVID-19 vaccine. Both conserved end residues are part of each CDR3. The D gene is left open where the match is weak. Expanded clones are given a class, and other clones once, few, many or no size at all.

CDR3nt: TGTGCCTGGAGACTCGGGGATACGCAGTATTTT
CDR3aa: CAWRLGDTQYF
v_gene: TRBV30
d_gene: NA
j_gene: TRBJ2-3
abundance: NA

CDR3nt: TGTGCCAGCACTCGAGGGGACAGCGAGTACGAGCAGTACTTC
CDR3aa: CASTRGDSEYEQYF
v_gene: TRBV2
d_gene: TRBD1
j_gene: TRBJ2-7
abundance: NA

CDR3nt: TGCGGTGTAGCGGGGGACTACAATGAGCAGTTCTTC
CDR3aa: CGVAGDYNEQFF
v_gene: TRBV29-1
d_gene: TRBD2
j_gene: TRBJ2-1
abundance: NA

CDR3nt: TGTGCCAGCAGCTTAGACCCAGGGGCCCACTATGGCTACACCTTC
CDR3aa: CASSLDPGAHYGYTF
v_gene: TRBV11-2
d_gene: NA
j_gene: TRBJ1-2
abundance: NA

CDR3nt: TGTGCCACCAGTGACCCCGGGACAGGCGACAATCAGCCCCAGCATTTT
CDR3aa: CATSDPGTGDNQPQHF
v_gene: TRBV24-1
d_gene: TRBD1
j_gene: TRBJ1-5
abundance: once

CDR3nt: TGTGCCAGCTCCGGGGGGACAGGACACACAGATACGCAGTATTTT
CDR3aa: CASSGGTGHTDTQYF
v_gene: TRBV18
d_gene: NA
j_gene: TRBJ2-3
abundance: NA

CDR3nt: TGTGCCAGCAGCTCAATAAGCCCAGTAACCTATGGCTACACCTTC
CDR3aa: CASSSISPVTYGYTF
v_gene: TRBV7-9
d_gene: NA
j_gene: TRBJ1-2
abundance: NA

CDR3nt: TGCAGCGTTACCCCCCTCGAAACGCCCTACGAGCAGTACTTC
CDR3aa: CSVTPLETPYEQYF
v_gene: TRBV29-1
d_gene: NA
j_gene: TRBJ2-7
abundance: NA

CDR3nt: TGTGCCAGCAGCCTTAGCGGAGTCCCCGAGCAGTACTTC
CDR3aa: CASSLSGVPEQYF
v_gene: TRBV7-8
d_gene: NA
j_gene: TRBJ2-7
abundance: NA

CDR3nt: TGTGCCAGCAGCATCCAAGAGACCCAGTACTTC
CDR3aa: CASSIQETQYF
v_gene: TRBV7-9
d_gene: NA
j_gene: TRBJ2-5
abundance: NA

CDR3nt: TGTGCCAGCAGGGTGACCGCCTCTACCGGGGAGCTGTTTTTT
CDR3aa: CASRVTASTGELFF
v_gene: TRBV2
d_gene: NA
j_gene: TRBJ2-2
abundance: NA

CDR3nt: TGCAGTGCTAGTACCGGGACAGGGGATGTGCCCCAGCATTTT
CDR3aa: CSASTGTGDVPQHF
v_gene: TRBV20-1
d_gene: TRBD1
j_gene: TRBJ1-5
abundance: NA

CDR3nt: TGTGCCAGCAGCTTGGCAGGGACAGGGTCAGATACGCAGTATTTT
CDR3aa: CASSLAGTGSDTQYF
v_gene: TRBV5-4
d_gene: TRBD1
j_gene: TRBJ2-3
abundance: once

CDR3nt: TGTGCCAGCAGCACCCATTTCACAGGGGGCAGCTATGGCTACACCTTC
CDR3aa: CASSTHFTGGSYGYTF
v_gene: TRBV11-2
d_gene: TRBD1
j_gene: TRBJ1-2
abundance: NA

CDR3nt: TGCGCCGCATGGCGAGGATTCCGGGGGGGGCAAGAGACCCAGTACTTC
CDR3aa: CAAWRGFRGGQETQYF
v_gene: TRBV10-2
d_gene: TRBD2
j_gene: TRBJ2-5
abundance: NA

CDR3nt: TGTGCCATCACCCGAACGGGACAGGGCTATGGCTACACCTTC
CDR3aa: CAITRTGQGYGYTF
v_gene: TRBV10-3
d_gene: TRBD1
j_gene: TRBJ1-2
abundance: NA

CDR3nt: TGTGCCAGCAGCTTAACAGGGGAGAACACTGAAGCTTTCTTT
CDR3aa: CASSLTGENTEAFF
v_gene: TRBV7-3
d_gene: NA
j_gene: TRBJ1-1
abundance: NA

CDR3nt: TGTGCCAGCAGCTTGACGGGCCTCAATTCACCCCTCCACTTT
CDR3aa: CASSLTGLNSPLHF
v_gene: TRBV5-8
d_gene: NA
j_gene: TRBJ1-6
abundance: NA

CDR3nt: TGTGCCAGCAGTTTCTTAACGGGAGGGGGCGAGCAGTACTTC
CDR3aa: CASSFLTGGGEQYF
v_gene: TRBV28
d_gene: TRBD2
j_gene: TRBJ2-7
abundance: NA

CDR3nt: TGCGCCAGCAGCCAAGGTCGGGCCGAAGGGCAGCCCCAGCATTTT
CDR3aa: CASSQGRAEGQPQHF
v_gene: TRBV4-1
d_gene: NA
j_gene: TRBJ1-5
abundance: NA

CDR3nt: TGTGCCAGCAGCTTAGGGAGCATGCAAACTGAAGCTTTCTTT
CDR3aa: CASSLGSMQTEAFF
v_gene: TRBV7-2
d_gene: NA
j_gene: TRBJ1-1
abundance: NA

CDR3nt: TGTGCCAGCTTAACAGGGCCCCTGCCCAAGTACGAGCAGTACTTC
CDR3aa: CASLTGPLPKYEQYF
v_gene: TRBV5-8
d_gene: NA
j_gene: TRBJ2-7
abundance: once

CDR3nt: TGTGCCAGCAGGCTGACTAGCGGGGCTTACAATGAGCAGTTCTTC
CDR3aa: CASRLTSGAYNEQFF
v_gene: TRBV7-9
d_gene: TRBD2
j_gene: TRBJ2-1
abundance: medium-sized

CDR3nt: TGTGCCTGGAGCTTCAGGGTTAGAGGGGGCTACACCTTC
CDR3aa: CAWSFRVRGGYTF
v_gene: TRBV30
d_gene: NA
j_gene: TRBJ1-2
abundance: few

CDR3nt: TGTGCCAGTAGTATCTTTGGAGGGGGCCAAGATGGCTACACCTTC
CDR3aa: CASSIFGGGQDGYTF
v_gene: TRBV19
d_gene: TRBD1
j_gene: TRBJ1-2
abundance: NA

CDR3nt: TGTGCCAGCAGACCCGGGACGGGGAACACTGAAGCTTTCTTT
CDR3aa: CASRPGTGNTEAFF
v_gene: TRBV28
d_gene: NA
j_gene: TRBJ1-1
abundance: NA

CDR3nt: TGCGCCAGCAGTAAGGACAGGCTACCCCCAAACATTCAGTACTTC
CDR3aa: CASSKDRLPPNIQYF
v_gene: TRBV4-1
d_gene: TRBD1
j_gene: TRBJ2-4
abundance: once

CDR3nt: TGTGCCAGCAGTGAAGCTGCGGCCAGACTCTATGGCTACACCTTC
CDR3aa: CASSEAAARLYGYTF
v_gene: TRBV6-1
d_gene: NA
j_gene: TRBJ1-2
abundance: NA

CDR3nt: TGTGCCAGCAGTTTCGGACTAGCGCCAGAGACCCAGTACTTC
CDR3aa: CASSFGLAPETQYF
v_gene: TRBV28
d_gene: TRBD2
j_gene: TRBJ2-5
abundance: NA

CDR3nt: TGTGCCAGTAGTAAATCCCCCACCGACAATGAGCAGTTCTTC
CDR3aa: CASSKSPTDNEQFF
v_gene: TRBV19
d_gene: NA
j_gene: TRBJ2-1
abundance: NA

CDR3nt: TGTGCCAGCAGCCCCACCTGGGGGGACACTGAAGCTTTCTTT
CDR3aa: CASSPTWGDTEAFF
v_gene: TRBV14
d_gene: NA
j_gene: TRBJ1-1
abundance: NA

CDR3nt: TGTGCTAGTGGTTTGAAAGGAGGACAGGAGCAGTTCTTC
CDR3aa: CASGLKGGQEQFF
v_gene: TRBV12-5
d_gene: NA
j_gene: TRBJ2-1
abundance: few

CDR3nt: TGTGCCAGCTCACCACTGGCCGACCGCAATCAGCCCCAGCATTTT
CDR3aa: CASSPLADRNQPQHF
v_gene: TRBV18
d_gene: NA
j_gene: TRBJ1-5
abundance: NA

CDR3nt: TGTGCCAGCAGCTCGGACAGTGGAAACACCATATATTTT
CDR3aa: CASSSDSGNTIYF
v_gene: TRBV7-3
d_gene: NA
j_gene: TRBJ1-3
abundance: NA

CDR3nt: TGCGCCAGCAGCCTGACAGGGGTCGGCACAGATACGCAGTATTTT
CDR3aa: CASSLTGVGTDTQYF
v_gene: TRBV5-1
d_gene: TRBD1
j_gene: TRBJ2-3
abundance: NA

CDR3nt: TGTGCCAGCAGCTTGGGGACAGGGGGGCTCAATCAGCCCCAGCATTTT
CDR3aa: CASSLGTGGLNQPQHF
v_gene: TRBV7-9
d_gene: TRBD1
j_gene: TRBJ1-5
abundance: NA

CDR3nt: TGCAGCGTTGAACAGACCTATAATGAAAAACTGTTTTTT
CDR3aa: CSVEQTYNEKLFF
v_gene: TRBV29-1
d_gene: NA
j_gene: TRBJ1-4
abundance: NA

CDR3nt: TGTGCCAGCAGTTTTATACCTAACTATGGCTACACCTTC
CDR3aa: CASSFIPNYGYTF
v_gene: TRBV12-3/TRBV12-4
d_gene: NA
j_gene: TRBJ1-2
abundance: NA

CDR3nt: TGCGCCAGCAGCCCCGAGGCGACGGGAGCCCCTCCAGATACGCAGTATTTT
CDR3aa: CASSPEATGAPPDTQYF
v_gene: TRBV5-1
d_gene: NA
j_gene: TRBJ2-3
abundance: NA

CDR3nt: TGTGCCAGCAGTCAGGGGCTAGCGGGGGGCCGGGACGAGCAGTACTTC
CDR3aa: CASSQGLAGGRDEQYF
v_gene: TRBV2
d_gene: TRBD2
j_gene: TRBJ2-7
abundance: few